Each of the 23 T cell receptor beta chains below was sequenced from the same sample in a study of PD-1 and CTLA-4 blockade in melanoma. Method: immunoSEQ multiplex PCR; TCRdb's copy keeps in-frame clones and lacks some. The table shows around 16,000 clones, with about two thirds occurring only once. The sequencing here drew on CD8+ T cells from peripheral blood, taken from a patient given anti-PD-1 treatment. The receptors were sampled from a human donor with melanoma.

The J gene is TRBJ2-7, the V gene TRBV5-1; 10 bases line up with TRBD1. Germline-derived CDR1 and CDR2 are SGHRS and YFSETQ. The V segment lost 2 bases and the J segment 4 bases; nucleotides outside the gene matches: 3. CDR3 length: 14 residues. This CDR3 reads CASSFGTGVYEQYF. The CDR3 nucleotides read TGCGCCAGCAGCTTTGGGACAGGGGTTTACGAGCAGTACTTC.

This clone was counted only a few times. V is TRBV25-1 and J is TRBJ2-7; D is unresolved. CDR3 size: 11 residues. With 5 bases removed from V and 6 bases from J, the gap between germline ends came to 8 bases. Germline V lookup: CDR1 MGHDK, CDR2 SYGVNS. As DNA, the CDR3 is TGTGCCAGCAGTCCGTACATCGAGCAGTACTTC. As protein: CASSPYIEQYF.

The chain has TRBV4-1 and TRBJ1-5; no clear D. The CDR3 runs 16 residues. In germline, CDR1 is MGHRA, CDR2 YSYEKL. The germline V and J ends were trimmed by 1 base and 0 bases, with 10 bases remaining between them. The CDR3 DNA sequence: TGCGCCAGCAGCCAAGCTAACAGCTATAGCAATCAGCCCCAGCATTTT. Protein: CASSQANSYSNQPQHF.

V gene TRBV11-3 combines with J gene TRBJ1-1; no clear D. Looked up from germline, CDR1 is SGHNT and CDR2 is YENEEA. Between the trimmed V and J ends, which lost 5 bases and 1 base, there was a span of 14 bases. The CDR3 consists of 15 residues. The CDR3, as DNA: TGTGCCAGCAGCCGCCTAGGGCAGACGAACACTGAAGCTTTCTTT. It is translated as CASSRLGQTNTEAFF.

The chain recombines TRBV19 with TRBJ1-5; D possibly corresponds to TRBD1 (6 bases). The ends were cut back, 2 bases at V and 2 bases at J, with 10 bases in the middle. The germline V gene encodes CDR1 LNHDA and CDR2 SQIVND (reference sequence). This CDR3 has 15 residues. The CDR3 sequence is CASSISGGGNQPQHF. The DNA of the CDR3 is TGTGCCAGTAGTATATCCGGGGGCGGCAATCAGCCCCAGCATTTT.

The chain couples TRBV6-5 to TRBJ1-2; D unclear. CDR3 length: 13 residues. Germline lookup yields CDR1 MNHEY and CDR2 SVGAGI. Trimming left V 0 bases short and J 6 bases short, with 8 bases between. The CDR3 DNA sequence: TGTGCCAGCAGTTACTCGGGATTTGATGGCTACACCTTC. Residues: CASSYSGFDGYTF.

The chain is built from TRBV24-1 and TRBJ1-1, with D possibly TRBD1 on 6 matching bases. CDR1 and CDR2 from the germline V gene are KGHDR and SFDVKD. The CDR3 loop spans 18 amino acids. V lost 2 bases to trimming and J lost 4 bases, with 22 bases between them. The chain's CDR3 is CATSDSGGAEKRFTEAFF. CDR3 nucleotide sequence: TGTGCCACCAGTGATTCGGGGGGCGCGGAGAAGAGATTCACTGAAGCTTTCTTT.

V and J are TRBV5-5 and TRBJ2-7; no clear D gene. The CDR3 loop spans 14 amino acids. The V end was cut by 3 bases, the J end by 2 bases, with 12 bases between. The germline gives CDR1 SGHKS, CDR2 YYEKEE (reference sequence). The CDR3 DNA reads TGTGCCAGCAGCTCTCCGGGTTCCACCTACGAGCAGTACTTC. Its protein is CASSSPGSTYEQYF.

V is TRBV27 and J is TRBJ2-1; D call uncertain. Between the trimmed V and J ends, which lost 0 bases and 6 bases, there was a span of 6 bases. The CDR3 consists of 13 residues. The germline CDR1 and CDR2 sequences are MNHEY and SMNVEV (reference sequence). The CDR3 nucleotides are TGTGCCAGCAGTTTATCTTCGGGCAATGAGCAGTTCTTC. It yields the protein CASSLSSGNEQFF.

This clone occurred a few times. The chain uses TRBV5-5 and TRBJ2-7; 8 nucleotides match TRBD1. CDR1 and CDR2 (germline): SGHKS, YYEKEE (reference sequence). The CDR3 contains 14 residues. The V segment lost 3 bases and the J segment 3 bases; nucleotides outside the gene matches: 5. CDR3 DNA: TGTGCCAGCAGCTCTGAGACAGGGGACTACGAGCAGTACTTC. Encoded protein: CASSSETGDYEQYF.

The genes are TRBV18 and TRBJ2-7, with D possibly being TRBD2 (7 bases). V gave up 6 bases and J gave up 2 bases, with 14 bases separating them. Germline CDR1 reads KGHSH; CDR2 reads LQKENI. The CDR3 runs 14 residues. The CDR3 here is CASSPDSGAYEQYF. The DNA for the CDR3 is TGTGCCAGCTCCCCGGACAGCGGGGCCTACGAGCAGTACTTC.

This clone occurred a few times. The chain carries TRBV7-9 and TRBJ1-4; no clear D. Germline-derived CDR1 and CDR2 are SEHNR and FQNEAQ (reference sequence). With 2 bases removed from V and 8 bases from J, the gap between germline ends came to 12 bases. CDR3 length: 14 amino acids. The chain's CDR3 is CASSLNDVQEKLFF. CDR3 sequence (DNA): TGTGCCAGCAGCTTAAATGATGTTCAGGAAAAACTGTTTTTT.

The V gene is TRBV6-4, the J gene TRBJ2-7; D ambiguous. V was cut by 0 bases and J by 0 bases, with 15 bases left in between. The CDR3 totals 17 residues. The V gene's germline CDR1 is MRHNA and CDR2 SNTAGT. The CDR3 nucleotides read TGTGCCAGCAGTGACTCCGGAAGAGTCCGCAGCTCCTACGAGCAGTACTTC. Protein sequence: CASSDSGRVRSSYEQYF.

This chain joins TRBV19 and TRBJ2-1; TRBD1 matches 7 bases. Germline assignment: CDR1 LNHDA and CDR2 SQIVND (reference sequence). V dropped 5 bases and J dropped 4; count of bases not matched to a gene: 8. The CDR3 sequence is 15 residues long. In DNA form, the CDR3 reads TGTGCCAGTAGTTCTCGAGAGACAGGGTACAATGAGCAGTTCTTC. This encodes CASSSRETGYNEQFF.

V gene TRBV29-1 combines with J gene TRBJ2-1, with 14 bases aligning to TRBD2. Germline V gene data show CDR1 as SQVTM and CDR2 as ANQGSEA. V trimming: 4 bases; J trimming: 5 bases; junction bases outside the gene matches: 1. This CDR3 is built from 14 residues. The CDR3 reads CSVVGLAGDNEQFF. For the CDR3, the DNA is TGCAGCGTTGTGGGACTAGCGGGAGACAATGAGCAGTTCTTC.

The chain has TRBV4-1 and TRBJ2-3, with 7 bases matching TRBD2. J lost 11 bases, V lost 4 bases, and 9 bases had no gene match. From germline, CDR1 is MGHRA and CDR2 YSYEKL. The CDR3 consists of 13 residues. CDR3 sequence (DNA): TGCGCCAGCAGCCCTCTAACCAGCGGGGAGCAGTATTTT. It yields the protein CASSPLTSGEQYF.

Relative to its sample, this clone is medium-sized (0.01 to 0.1%). The rearrangement uses TRBV7-9 and TRBJ1-2; D perhaps matches TRBD1 (5 bases). The length of the CDR3 is 17 residues. Germline CDR1 reads SEHNR; CDR2 reads FQNEAQ (reference sequence). V was pared by 2 bases and J by 2 bases, with 18 bases between. CDR3 in DNA: TGTGCCAGCAGCTTACCCCTCCTCAGCAGGGTGAACTATGGCTACACCTTC. It codes for CASSLPLLSRVNYGYTF. Using reference TRBV7-9 and TRBJ1-2 for the parts outside the CDR3, the full variable domain is DTGVSQNPRHKITKRGQNVTFRCDPISEHNRLYWYRQTLGQGPEFLTYFQNEAQLEKSRLLSDRFSAERPKGSFSTLEIQRTEQGDSAMYLCASSLPLLSRVNYGYTFGSGTRLTVV.

This chain links TRBV4-1 with TRBJ1-4; D unresolved. Trimming took 0 bases from V and 7 from J, leaving 15 bases between them. The CDR3 runs 16 residues. CDR1 and CDR2 (germline): MGHRA, YSYEKL. The CDR3: CASSQDRSVDSEKLFF. The CDR3 region has the DNA TGCGCCAGCAGCCAAGATCGTAGCGTAGATAGTGAAAAACTGTTTTTT.

This clone was observed a few times. The chain carries TRBV27 and TRBJ1-2, with 7 bases matching TRBD1. The CDR3 contains 12 residues. The V gene end was trimmed by 6 bases and the J gene end by 5 bases; junction bases not matched to a gene: 3. Germline CDR1 is MNHEY and CDR2 is SMNVEV (reference sequence). CDR3 coding DNA: TGTGCCAGCAGCGGGACAGAGTATGGCTACACCTTC. It translates to CASSGTEYGYTF.

The genes are TRBV2 and TRBJ2-1; no definite D call. The germline V and J ends were trimmed by 2 bases and 7 bases, with 3 bases remaining between them. CDR1 and CDR2 (germline): SNHLY, FYNNEI. The CDR3 has 11 amino acids. The CDR3 nucleotides read TGTGCCAGCAGTGAAATGAATGAGCAGTTCTTC. It is translated as CASSEMNEQFF.

The rearrangement links TRBV5-6 to TRBJ2-7, with D possibly matching TRBD2 (5 bases). The V gene's germline CDR1 is SGHDT and CDR2 YYEEEE. Trimming pared 2 bases from V and 3 bases from J, leaving 18 bases between. This CDR3 contains 16 residues. The CDR3 bases are TGTGCCAGCAGCTTATCGGGGATAGCTCCCGACTACGAGCAGTACTTC. Protein sequence: CASSLSGIAPDYEQYF. Together with reference TRBV5-6 and TRBJ2-7, the CDR3 gives the full variable domain: DAGVTQSPTHLIKTRGQQVTLRCSPKSGHDTVSWYQQALGQGPQFIFQYYEEEERQRGNFPDRFSGHQFPNYSSELNVNALLLGDSALYLCASSLSGIAPDYEQYFGPGTRLTVT.

The gene calls are TRBV30 and TRBJ1-2; 7 positions match TRBD1. CDR3 length: 15 amino acids. V lost 2 bases and J lost 7; bases outside the gene matches: 13. CDR1 and CDR2 from the germline V gene are GTSNPN and SVGIG (reference sequence). In DNA, the CDR3 is TGTGCCTGGAGTTTAGTACAGGGGAGGCGTGGTGGCTACACCTTC. Translating it yields CAWSLVQGRRGGYTF.

The count of this clone is one. V is TRBV6-5 and J is TRBJ1-1; a weak D match, TRBD1 (5 bases). The CDR3 has 14 amino acids. Trimming took 2 bases from V and 1 from J, leaving 8 bases between them. The germline CDR1 and CDR2 sequences are MNHEY and SVGAGI. The DNA for the CDR3 is TGTGCCAGCAGTTACGGGACGGCGAACACTGAAGCTTTCTTT. It codes for CASSYGTANTEAFF.